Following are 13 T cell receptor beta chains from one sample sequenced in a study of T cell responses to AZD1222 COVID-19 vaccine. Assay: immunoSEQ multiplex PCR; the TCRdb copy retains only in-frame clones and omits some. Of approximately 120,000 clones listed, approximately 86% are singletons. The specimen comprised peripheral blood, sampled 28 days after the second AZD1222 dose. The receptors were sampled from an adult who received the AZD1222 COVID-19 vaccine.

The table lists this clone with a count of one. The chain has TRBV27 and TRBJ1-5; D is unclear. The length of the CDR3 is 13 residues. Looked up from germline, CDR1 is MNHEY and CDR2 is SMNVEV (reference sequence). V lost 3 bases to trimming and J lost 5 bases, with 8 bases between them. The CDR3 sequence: CASSFMADQPQHF. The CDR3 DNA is TGTGCCAGCAGTTTTATGGCCGATCAGCCCCAGCATTTT.

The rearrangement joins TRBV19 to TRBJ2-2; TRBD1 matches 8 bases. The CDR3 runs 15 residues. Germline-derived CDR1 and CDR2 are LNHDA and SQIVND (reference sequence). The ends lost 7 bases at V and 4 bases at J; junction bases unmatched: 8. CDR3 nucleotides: TGTGCCAGTATAGACAGGGGAATAGGCACCGGGGAGCTGTTTTTT. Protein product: CASIDRGIGTGELFF.

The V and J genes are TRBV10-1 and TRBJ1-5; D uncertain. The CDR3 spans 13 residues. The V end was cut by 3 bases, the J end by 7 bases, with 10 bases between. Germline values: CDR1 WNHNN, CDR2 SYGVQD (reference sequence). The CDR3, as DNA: TGCGCCAGCAGTGATAGCGGGGTCCAGCCCCAGCATTTT. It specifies CASSDSGVQPQHF.

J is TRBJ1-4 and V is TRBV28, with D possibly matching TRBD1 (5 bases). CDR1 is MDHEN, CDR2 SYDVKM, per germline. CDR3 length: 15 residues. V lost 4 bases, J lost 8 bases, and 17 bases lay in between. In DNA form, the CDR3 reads TGTGCCAGCAGTTCTAGAGTAGGGGATGGAGAAAAACTGTTTTTT. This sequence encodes CASSSRVGDGEKLFF. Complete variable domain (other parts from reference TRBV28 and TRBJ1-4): DVKVTQSSRYLVKRTGEKVFLECVQDMDHENMFWYRQDPGLGLRLIYFSYDVKMKEKGDIPEGYSVSREKKERFSLILESASTNQTSMYLCASSSRVGDGEKLFFGSGTQLSVL.

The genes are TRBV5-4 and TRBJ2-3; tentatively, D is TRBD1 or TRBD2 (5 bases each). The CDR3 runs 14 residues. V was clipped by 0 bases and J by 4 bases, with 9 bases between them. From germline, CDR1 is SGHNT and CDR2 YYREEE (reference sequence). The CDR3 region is CASSLVGAPDTQYF. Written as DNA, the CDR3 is TGTGCCAGCAGCTTGGTCGGGGCCCCAGATACGCAGTATTTT.

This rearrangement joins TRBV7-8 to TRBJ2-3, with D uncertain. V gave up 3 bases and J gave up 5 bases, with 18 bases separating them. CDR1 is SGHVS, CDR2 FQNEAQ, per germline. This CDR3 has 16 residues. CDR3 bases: TGTGCCAGCAGCTTCACCGACCTACTTGAAGTAGATACGCAGTATTTT. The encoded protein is CASSFTDLLEVDTQYF.

The CDR3 spells CASSPSGQAGYTF. The CDR3, as DNA: TGTGCCAGCAGCCCTTCCGGGCAGGCTGGCTACACCTTC. This chain joins TRBV3-1 (or the pseudogene TRBV3-2) and TRBJ1-2; no clear D. V dropped 4 bases and J dropped 7 bases, with 13 bases sitting between them. Germline V gene data show CDR1 as LGHDT and CDR2 as YNNKEL (reference sequence). The CDR3 is 13 amino acids.

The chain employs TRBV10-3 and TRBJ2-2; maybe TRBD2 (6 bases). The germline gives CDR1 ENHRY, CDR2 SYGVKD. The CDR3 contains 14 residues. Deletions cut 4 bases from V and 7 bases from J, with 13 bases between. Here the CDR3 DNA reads TGTGCCATCAGTGGACCGGGGGAGGTCGGGGAGCTGTTTTTT. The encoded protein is CAISGPGEVGELFF.

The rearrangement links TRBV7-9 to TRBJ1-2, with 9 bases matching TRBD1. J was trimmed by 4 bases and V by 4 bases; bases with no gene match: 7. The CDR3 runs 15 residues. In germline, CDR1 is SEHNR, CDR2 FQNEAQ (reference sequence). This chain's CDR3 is CASSSTGGFSYGYTF. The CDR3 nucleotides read TGTGCCAGCAGCTCTACAGGGGGCTTTAGCTATGGCTACACCTTC.

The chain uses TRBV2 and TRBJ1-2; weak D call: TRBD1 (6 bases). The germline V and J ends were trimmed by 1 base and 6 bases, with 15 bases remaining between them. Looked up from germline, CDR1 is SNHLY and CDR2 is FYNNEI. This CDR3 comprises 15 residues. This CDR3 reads CASSEGQDDVDGYTF. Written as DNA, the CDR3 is TGTGCCAGCAGTGAAGGACAGGACGACGTGGATGGCTACACCTTC.

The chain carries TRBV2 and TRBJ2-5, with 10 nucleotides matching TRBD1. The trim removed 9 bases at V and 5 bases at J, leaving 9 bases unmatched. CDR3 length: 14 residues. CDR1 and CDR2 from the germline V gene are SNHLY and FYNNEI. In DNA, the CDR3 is TGTGCCAGTAATGGGGGGACAGGGGAGGAGACCCAGTACTTC. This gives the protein CASNGGTGEETQYF.

CDR3 sequence reads: CASSFKKDRDTNYGYTF. The CDR3 DNA follows: TGTGCCAGCAGCTTTAAAAAGGACAGGGATACTAACTATGGCTACACCTTC. The chain joins TRBV11-3 to TRBJ1-2; 8 nucleotides line up with TRBD1. Looked up from germline, CDR1 is SGHNT and CDR2 is YENEEA. The V and J ends lost 3 bases and 0 bases, in that order; junction bases with no gene match: 9. CDR3 length equals 17 residues.

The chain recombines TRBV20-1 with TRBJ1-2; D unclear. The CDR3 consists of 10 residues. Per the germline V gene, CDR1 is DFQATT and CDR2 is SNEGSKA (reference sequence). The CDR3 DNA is TGCCAGTGCAGGTCGGAAGGCTACACCTTC. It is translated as CQCRSEGYTF.